The 11 T cell receptor beta chains below were found in one sample sequenced in a study of T cells after yellow fever vaccination. Each CDR3 protein is one row after TCRdb ran MiXCR on the 5' RACE reads. The sample records some 350,000 distinct CDR3 sequences, 4% being singletons. The specimen comprised PBMCs, sampled 5 days after the yellow fever booster vaccination. The receptor set was obtained from a man between 18 and 29 years old who received the YFV17D yellow fever vaccine.

This clonotype has just a few counts. Here the CDR3 DNA reads TGTGCCAGCAGAAGCAGTTTCTACGAGCAGTACTTC. Its protein product is CASRSSFYEQYF. This sequence joins TRBV12-3 or TRBV12-4 and TRBJ2-7; D call uncertain. The CDR3 is 12 residues long. V gave up 6 bases and J gave up 3 bases, with 9 bases separating them.

This chain uses TRBV18 with TRBJ1-2; no clear D. V was shortened by 3 bases and J by 7 bases, with 12 bases between the two germline ends. CDR3 length: 13 amino acids. CDR1 and CDR2 from the germline V gene are KGHSH and LQKENI. The CDR3: CASSPTGVAGYTF. The CDR3 coding sequence is TGTGCCAGCTCACCGACTGGGGTGGCTGGCTACACCTTC.

This clonotype came up a few times. CDR3 loop: CASSPGTINTDTQYF. The CDR3, as DNA: TGTGCCAGCAGCCCCGGGACGATCAACACAGATACGCAGTATTTT. The chain couples TRBV7-3 to TRBJ2-3, with D perhaps given as TRBD1 or TRBD2 (5 bases each). Trimming stripped 5 bases from V and 2 bases from J, with 14 bases between. This CDR3 is built from 15 residues. Germline V gene lookup returns CDR1 SGHTA and CDR2 FQGTGA.

The sample holds many counts of this clonotype. The chain couples TRBV5-1 to TRBJ2-1; TRBD2 agrees at 9 bases. CDR3 size: 15 residues. CDR1 and CDR2 from the germline V gene are SGHRS and YFSETQ. Trimming took 0 bases from V and 7 from J; bases not matched to a gene: 5. The CDR3 spells CASSLVAGGENEQFF. CDR3 in DNA: TGCGCCAGCAGCTTGGTTGCGGGGGGGGAGAATGAGCAGTTCTTC.

This clonotype was found a few times. This chain joins TRBV19 and TRBJ2-5; D perhaps matches TRBD1 (6 bases). V was shortened by 5 bases and J by 7 bases, with 20 bases between the two germline ends. Germline CDR1 LNHDA, CDR2 SQIVND (reference sequence). This CDR3 spans 15 amino acids. CDR3 bases: TGTGCCAGTAGTGCCCGGGGACACTTGAAGGGGACCCAGTACTTC. Translating gives CASSARGHLKGTQYF.

V and J are TRBV13 and TRBJ2-1; 7 nucleotides match TRBD2. The CDR3 runs to 15 residues. With 3 bases clipped from V and 10 bases from J, the junction kept 12 bases outside the gene matches. Germline CDR1 is PRHDT and CDR2 is FYEKMQ (reference sequence). CDR3 protein: CASSFGLVPGREQFF. In DNA, the CDR3 is TGTGCCAGCAGCTTCGGACTAGTGCCCGGGCGGGAGCAGTTCTTC.

CDR3 in DNA: TGTGCCAGCTCACCACCTGGGACAGCCGGGGCCAACGTCCTGACTTTC. It specifies CASSPPGTAGANVLTF. The V and J genes are TRBV18 and TRBJ2-6; 7 nucleotides match TRBD1. The CDR3 length is 16 residues. Germline V gives CDR1 KGHSH, CDR2 LQKENI. J gave up 4 bases and V 0 bases, and 3 bases lay outside the gene matches.

This clonotype was counted only a few times. The V call is TRBV5-6, the J call TRBJ2-5; D perhaps matches TRBD1 (5 bases). Germline loops: CDR1 SGHDT, CDR2 YYEEEE. V was shortened by 4 bases and J by 2 bases, with 15 bases between the two germline ends. The CDR3 sequence is 15 residues long. CDR3 in DNA: TGTGCCAGCAGCACAGCCCACCGGACACAAGAGACCCAGTACTTC. Translation gives CASSTAHRTQETQYF.

This clonotype has more than one count but fewer than ten. The chain links TRBV5-4 to TRBJ2-5; 11 nucleotides line up with TRBD2. The CDR3 extends over 16 amino acids. Germline loops: CDR1 SGHNT, CDR2 YYREEE (reference sequence). V shed 4 bases, J shed 1 base, and the junction held 6 bases outside the gene matches. The DNA for the CDR3 is TGTGCCAGCAGCCACCCTAGCGGGGGGACCCAAGAGACCCAGTACTTC. Its translation is CASSHPSGGTQETQYF.

This clonotype was picked up many times. This chain joins TRBV5-5 and TRBJ1-2; D unresolved. V lost 4 bases to trimming and J lost 1 base, with 8 bases between them. The germline CDR1 and CDR2 sequences are SGHKS and YYEKEE (reference sequence). The CDR3 has 13 amino acids. The CDR3 DNA reads as TGTGCCAGCAGCCAGGACGGTAACTATGGCTACACCTTC. The encoded protein is CASSQDGNYGYTF.

This clonotype was seen only a few times. V is TRBV7-2 and J is TRBJ2-7, with 12 bases aligning to TRBD1. CDR1 SGHTA and CDR2 FQGNSA come from the germline V gene. The trim removed 0 bases at V and 3 bases at J, leaving 3 bases unmatched. CDR3 size: 16 residues. The chain's CDR3 is CASSLAGQGAFYEQYF. The CDR3 DNA reads TGTGCCAGCAGCTTAGCGGGACAGGGGGCATTCTACGAGCAGTACTTC.